Shown below are 10 T cell receptor beta chains from a single sample sequenced in a study of shared clonotypes between healthy human individuals. Sequencing was performed with immunoSEQ multiplex PCR; in TCRdb, only in-frame clones are kept and a portion is missing. The sample has 450,000 to 650,000 clones, roughly four fifths seen once. The material sequenced was PBMCs. The receptor source for this set is a woman between 40 and 50 years old in good health. Some clones in this sample may be carry-over from other donors' samples.

V gene TRBV30 combines with J gene TRBJ2-1; TRBD2 matches at 11 bases. Germline loops: CDR1 GTSNPN, CDR2 SVGIG (reference sequence). The CDR3 spans 13 residues. V shed 3 bases, J shed 6 bases, and the junction held 1 base outside the gene matches. CDR3 DNA sequence: TGTGCCTGGAGGACTAGCGGGACCAATGAGCAGTTCTTC. Its translation: CAWRTSGTNEQFF.

This chain joins TRBV4-2 and TRBJ1-1; D not resolved. Germline CDR1 reads LGHNA; CDR2 reads YNFKEQ. V lost 0 bases and J 7 bases, leaving 21 bases between the germline ends. The length of the CDR3 is 17 residues. CDR3 bases: TGTGCCAGCAGCCAAGATCCGCTAATAGGGCTTTCCCTTGAAGCTTTCTTT. Protein product: CASSQDPLIGLSLEAFF.

V and J are TRBV28 and TRBJ2-1, with TRBD2 matching over 15 bases. This CDR3 is built from 14 residues. The trim removed 5 bases at V and 8 bases at J, leaving 1 base unmatched. The germline V gene has CDR1 MDHEN and CDR2 SYDVKM. The CDR3 sequence: CASSGTSGRHEQFF. The CDR3 DNA reads TGTGCCAGCAGTGGGACTAGCGGGAGGCATGAGCAGTTCTTC.

The chain has TRBV2 and TRBJ2-3; D is possibly TRBD2 (5 bases). The germline CDR1 and CDR2 sequences are SNHLY and FYNNEI. The CDR3 totals 14 residues. V lost 7 bases, J lost 1 base, and 12 bases lay in between. CDR3 coding DNA: TGTGCCAGCACCCAAAACGGGGGCACAGATACGCAGTATTTT. Translation: CASTQNGGTDTQYF.

The chain has TRBV10-3 and TRBJ2-1; 10 positions match TRBD1. CDR1 and CDR2 (germline): ENHRY, SYGVKD. This CDR3 has 16 residues. The ends lost 6 bases at V and 4 bases at J; junction bases unmatched: 9. CDR3 loop: CAIRGTGTGEYNEQFF. DNA of the CDR3: TGTGCCATCAGGGGTACCGGGACAGGGGAATACAATGAGCAGTTCTTC.

The chain combines TRBV20-1 with TRBJ1-2, with unresolved D. The V gene lost 3 bases and the J gene lost 7 bases, with 9 bases spanning the gap. Germline V gene data show CDR1 as DFQATT and CDR2 as SNEGSKA (reference sequence). The CDR3 has 11 amino acids. The CDR3 sequence is CSASVNGGYTF. CDR3 coding DNA: TGCAGTGCTAGTGTGAACGGTGGCTACACCTTC.

This rearrangement joins TRBV7-2 to TRBJ1-1; D is unclear. CDR3 size: 14 residues. Trimming took 5 bases from V and 0 from J, leaving 10 bases between them. The germline V gene has CDR1 SGHTA and CDR2 FQGNSA. Written as DNA, the CDR3 is TGTGCCAGCAGCCCGAACAGTGTGAACACTGAAGCTTTCTTT. Protein sequence: CASSPNSVNTEAFF.

Note on this clone: Relative to the germline gene, one junction end is altered; a read error may explain this. The CDR3 loop reads CASDSSGSSYDEQFF. CDR3 DNA sequence: TGTGCCAGCGACTCTAGCGGGAGCTCCTACGATGAGCAGTTCTTC. The chain uses TRBV28 and TRBJ2-1; 10 positions match TRBD2. The CDR3 length is 15 residues. The germline V gene encodes CDR1 MDHEN and CDR2 SYDVKM.

On this clone: The sample has other DNA sequences that encode this CDR3 too. This chain uses TRBV30 with TRBJ1-2; no clear D gene. With 0 bases removed from V and 4 bases from J, the gap between germline ends came to 6 bases. CDR3 length: 12 amino acids. Germline assignment: CDR1 GTSNPN and CDR2 SVGIG (reference sequence). CDR3 sequence: CAWSVAVYGYTF. The CDR3 region has the DNA TGTGCCTGGAGTGTAGCCGTCTATGGCTACACCTTC.

The chain carries TRBV5-4 and TRBJ2-7; 9 bases are a match to TRBD2. With V trimmed by 0 bases and J by 3 bases, 4 bases remained unmatched. CDR1 and CDR2 (germline): SGHNT, YYREEE (reference sequence). The CDR3 runs to 15 residues. DNA for the CDR3: TGTGCCAGCAGCTTGGAAGCGGGAGGATACTACGAGCAGTACTTC. Translating it yields CASSLEAGGYYEQYF.